Included here is one T cell receptor beta chain sequence, with context. These data belong to a study of blood T cell repertoires in COVID-19. The overall study: Sample material is recorded as cDNA or gDNA derived from T cells, B-cell-depleted T cells, or PBMCs.

This CDR3 spans 18 amino acids. The germline V gene encodes CDR1 MNHEY and CDR2 SMNVEV (reference sequence). J lost 0 bases, V lost 4 bases, and 7 bases had no gene match. The assay was immunoSEQ multiplex PCR, and TCRdb's table has in-frame clones only and misses some. The data show about 200,000 clones, with about 84% seen just once and approximately 5% held by the top ten. The source is a man aged 40-50 years with acute COVID-19. This chain links TRBV27 with TRBJ2-6, with 9 positions matching TRBD1. The sequencing sample was made of PBMCs or T cells enriched from blood (not recorded which). CDR3 nucleotides: TGTGCCAGCAGTTCCGGGGACAGGGCTTACTCTGGGGCCAACGTCCTGACTTTC. It encodes CASSSGDRAYSGANVLTF.